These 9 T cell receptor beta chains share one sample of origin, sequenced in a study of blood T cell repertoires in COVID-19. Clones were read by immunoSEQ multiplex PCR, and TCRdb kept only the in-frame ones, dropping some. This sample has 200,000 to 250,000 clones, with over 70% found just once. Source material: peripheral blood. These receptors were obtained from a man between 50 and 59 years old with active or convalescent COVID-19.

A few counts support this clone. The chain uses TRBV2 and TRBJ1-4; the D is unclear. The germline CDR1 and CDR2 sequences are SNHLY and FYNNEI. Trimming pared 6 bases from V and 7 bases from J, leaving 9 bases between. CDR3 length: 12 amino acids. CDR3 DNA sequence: TGTGCCAGCAGACGTGAGGGTGAAAAACTGTTTTTT. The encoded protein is CASRREGEKLFF.

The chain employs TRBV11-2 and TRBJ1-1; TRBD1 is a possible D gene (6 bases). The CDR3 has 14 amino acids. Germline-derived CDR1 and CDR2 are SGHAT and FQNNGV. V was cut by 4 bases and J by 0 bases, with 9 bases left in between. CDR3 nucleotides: TGTGCCAGCAGCTGGGGGCCTGTGAACACTGAAGCTTTCTTT. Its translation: CASSWGPVNTEAFF.

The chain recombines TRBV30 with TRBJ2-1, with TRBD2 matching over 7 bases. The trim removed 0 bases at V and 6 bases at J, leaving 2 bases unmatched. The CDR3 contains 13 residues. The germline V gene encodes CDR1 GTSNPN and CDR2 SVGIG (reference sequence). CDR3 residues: CAWSVSSGNEQFF. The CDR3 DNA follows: TGTGCCTGGAGTGTTTCTAGCGGCAATGAGCAGTTCTTC.

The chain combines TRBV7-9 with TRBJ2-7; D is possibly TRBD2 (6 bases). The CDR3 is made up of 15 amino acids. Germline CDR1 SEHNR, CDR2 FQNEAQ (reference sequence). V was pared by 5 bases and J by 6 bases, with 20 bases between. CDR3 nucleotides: TGTGCCAGCAGCCCCGTAATGGGGGGACCGGGCGAGCAGTACTTC. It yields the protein CASSPVMGGPGEQYF.

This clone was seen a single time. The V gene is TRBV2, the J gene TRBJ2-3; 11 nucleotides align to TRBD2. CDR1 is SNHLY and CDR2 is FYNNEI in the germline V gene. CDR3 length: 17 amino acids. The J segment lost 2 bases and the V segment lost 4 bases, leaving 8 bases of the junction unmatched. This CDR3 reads CASSGGLAASFTDTQYF. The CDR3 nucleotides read TGTGCCAGCAGTGGGGGACTAGCGGCCTCCTTCACAGATACGCAGTATTTT.

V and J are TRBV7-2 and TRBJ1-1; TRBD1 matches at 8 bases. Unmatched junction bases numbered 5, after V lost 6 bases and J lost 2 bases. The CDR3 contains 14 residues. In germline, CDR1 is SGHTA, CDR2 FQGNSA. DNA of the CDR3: TGTGCCAGCAGTACTACAGGGGGAAACACTGAAGCTTTCTTT. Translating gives CASSTTGGNTEAFF.

The CDR3 nucleotides read TGTGCCAGCAGCCAAGGGGGGGGACAGGGGAATCAGCCCCAGCATTTT. Its translation is CASSQGGGQGNQPQHF. V usage is TRBV3-1 (or the pseudogene TRBV3-2) and J usage is TRBJ1-5, with 10 bases fitting TRBD1. V lost 1 base and J lost 4; bases outside the gene matches: 4. Looked up from germline, CDR1 is LGHDT and CDR2 is YNNKEL (reference sequence). CDR3 length equals 16 residues.

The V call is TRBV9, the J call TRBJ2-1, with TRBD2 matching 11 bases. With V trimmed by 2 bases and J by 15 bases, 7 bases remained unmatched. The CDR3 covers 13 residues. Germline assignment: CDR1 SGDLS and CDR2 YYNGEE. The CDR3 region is CASSVSGRALPFF. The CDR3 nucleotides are TGTGCCAGCAGCGTTAGCGGGAGGGCCCTCCCGTTCTTC.

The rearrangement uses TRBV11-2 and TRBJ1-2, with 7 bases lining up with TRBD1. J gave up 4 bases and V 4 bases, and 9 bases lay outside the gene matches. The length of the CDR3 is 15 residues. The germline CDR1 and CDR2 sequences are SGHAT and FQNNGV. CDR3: CASSSTGTASYGYTF. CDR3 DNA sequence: TGTGCCAGCAGCTCAACCGGGACAGCGAGCTATGGCTACACCTTC.